This entry features one T cell receptor (beta chain) sequence. Antigen: not known. The V gene's germline CDR1 is DFQATT and CDR2 SNEGSKA (reference sequence). The CDR3 runs 12 residues. The entry originates in a study of T cells expressing NK-cell markers. Looking at the study overall: Out of eight donors sequenced, seven tested HCMV-seropositive and the remaining one seronegative. Study findings and constraints: Clarity on HCMV specificity was lacking for the expanded NKG2C+ T cell clones.

TCRdb derives one entry per CDR3 protein from the 5' RACE reads, leaving out DNA. Its table records 300,000 to 450,000 distinct CDR3 sequences. The sequenced sample consisted of blood T cells: a sorted CD56 or NKG2C T cell subset, CD4+ or CD8+ T cells, or bulk PBMC T cells (not recorded which). This sequence originates from a man aged 18-75 years in good health. The V gene is TRBV20-1, the J gene TRBJ2-2; the D call from TCRdb, TRBD1, cannot be confirmed without DNA. The CDR3 here is CSASPGAGELFF.